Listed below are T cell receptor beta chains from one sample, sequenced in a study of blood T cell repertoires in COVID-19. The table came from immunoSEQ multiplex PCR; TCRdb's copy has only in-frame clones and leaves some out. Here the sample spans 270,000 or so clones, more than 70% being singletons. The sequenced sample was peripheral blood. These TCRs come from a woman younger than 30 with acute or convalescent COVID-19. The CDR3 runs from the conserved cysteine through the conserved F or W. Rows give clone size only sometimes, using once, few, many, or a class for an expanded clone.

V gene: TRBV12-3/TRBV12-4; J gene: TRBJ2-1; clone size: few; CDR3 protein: CASSFSRYNEQFF
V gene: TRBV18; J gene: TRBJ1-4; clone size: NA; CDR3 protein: CASSPSPDGKLFF
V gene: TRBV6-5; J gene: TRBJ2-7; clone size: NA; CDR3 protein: CASSLVQSYEQYF
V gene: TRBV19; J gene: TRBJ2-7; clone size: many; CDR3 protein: CASSIDFAGRGEQYF
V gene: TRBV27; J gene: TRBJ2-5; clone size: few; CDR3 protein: CASSSRTPYRETQYF
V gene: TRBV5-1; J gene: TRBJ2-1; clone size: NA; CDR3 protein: CASSLYGTYNEQFF
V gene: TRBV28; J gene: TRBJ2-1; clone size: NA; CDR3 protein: CASSLGGLASYNEQFF
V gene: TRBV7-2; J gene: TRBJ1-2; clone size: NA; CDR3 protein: CASSLEGSSGYTF
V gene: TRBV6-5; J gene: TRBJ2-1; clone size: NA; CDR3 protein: CASSHPYRGGEQFF
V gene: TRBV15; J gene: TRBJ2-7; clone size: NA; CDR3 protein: CATSSLDVGQSIGYEQYF
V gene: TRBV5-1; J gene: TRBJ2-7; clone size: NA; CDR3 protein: CASSPRQGDPYEQYF
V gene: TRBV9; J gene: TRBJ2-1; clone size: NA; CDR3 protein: CASSRLAGVNEQFF
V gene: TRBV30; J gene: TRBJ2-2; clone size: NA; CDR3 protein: CAWTGQGLTGELFF
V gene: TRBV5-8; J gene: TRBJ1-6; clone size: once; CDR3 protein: CASSLRDRDSPLHF
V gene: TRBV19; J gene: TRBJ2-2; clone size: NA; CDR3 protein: CASSTNSGRKNTGELFF
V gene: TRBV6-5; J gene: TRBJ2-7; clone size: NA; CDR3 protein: CASSYFSGRGYEQYF
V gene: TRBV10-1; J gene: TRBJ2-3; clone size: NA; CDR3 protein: CASSEGTSADTQYF
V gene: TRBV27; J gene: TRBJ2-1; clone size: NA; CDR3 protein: CASRAGGGINEQFF
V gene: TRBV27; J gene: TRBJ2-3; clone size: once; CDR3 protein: CASSSNRGSTDTQYF
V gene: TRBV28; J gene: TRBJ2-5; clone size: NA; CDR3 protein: CASRIGTGALSETQYF
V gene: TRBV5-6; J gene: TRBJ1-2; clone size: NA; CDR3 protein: CASSPLDRGLGYTF
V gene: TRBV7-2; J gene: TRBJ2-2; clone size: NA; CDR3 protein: CASSRDMNTGELFF
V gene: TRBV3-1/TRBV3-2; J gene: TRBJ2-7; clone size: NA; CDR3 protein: CASSRNGYEQYF
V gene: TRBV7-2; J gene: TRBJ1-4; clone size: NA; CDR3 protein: CASSPSYTGRNEKLFF